This TCR beta chain originates from a study of cytomegalovirus exposure and HLA in healthy donors. Vbeta (60) and Jbeta (13) primers were used in the PCR. TCRdb keeps only in-frame clones here, not all; method: immunoSEQ multiplex PCR. The data hold 150,000 or so clones, with roughly four fifths observed a single time. The CDR3 consists of 17 residues. The germline gives CDR1 SGHTA, CDR2 FQGNSA. The germline V and J ends were trimmed by 5 bases and 0 bases, with 17 bases remaining between them. This rearrangement joins TRBV7-2 to TRBJ2-1; D is ambiguous. Sequenced sample: PBMCs. The clonotype was recovered from a female donor in good health and CMV-seronegative. In DNA, the CDR3 is TGTGCCAGCAGCAACTACCCAGCGAATAGCTCCTACAATGAGCAGTTCTTC. Protein: CASSNYPANSSYNEQFF.